The present entry profiles one T cell receptor (beta chain) with its context. As yet, its antigen is unknown. With 60 Vbeta and 13 Jbeta primers, the PCR was carried out. Assay used: immunoSEQ multiplex PCR; TCRdb lists only in-frame clones, some missing. The data hold more than 55,000 clones, with about 80% observed a single time. The CDR3 sequence is 12 residues long. V gave up 7 bases and J gave up 6 bases, with 10 bases separating them. Germline values: CDR1 SEHNR, CDR2 FQNEAQ (reference sequence). This sample is part of a study of cytomegalovirus exposure and HLA in healthy donors. Study outcomes and limitations: Cytomegalovirus association was assigned to about 150 TCR beta chains.

Nobody wrote down the CMV serostatus of this donor. This chain uses TRBV7-9 with TRBJ2-1; D possibly corresponds to TRBD2 (6 bases). The source of this sequence is a human donor in good health. Source material: PBMCs. The CDR3 protein is CASTRLGNEQFF. CDR3 in DNA: TGTGCCAGCACCCGACTAGGCAATGAGCAGTTCTTC.